What follows are 6 T cell receptor beta chains derived from one specimen sequenced in a study of blood T cell repertoires in COVID-19. Here immunoSEQ multiplex PCR was the method, and the copy in TCRdb shows in-frame clones only, minus some. This table holds about 190,000 clones, 85% to 90% found once. Sample: peripheral blood. The source is a man aged 45-60 years with acute or convalescent COVID-19.

This chain connects TRBV11-3 to TRBJ1-1, with D tentatively TRBD1 (6 bases). Per germline, CDR1 SGHNT and CDR2 YENEEA. V shed 5 bases and J shed 2 bases, with 27 bases lying between them. The CDR3 length is 19 residues. CDR3 protein: CASSRPIKPQGRVNTEAFF. In DNA, the CDR3 is TGTGCCAGCAGCCGCCCTATTAAGCCACAGGGAAGGGTAAACACTGAAGCTTTCTTT.

This clone was seen a single time. The CDR3 loop reads CASSFVGELFF. CDR3 coding DNA: TGTGCCAGCAGCTTCGTCGGGGAGCTGTTTTTT. The chain joins TRBV11-2 to TRBJ2-2; no definite D call. V lost 3 bases and J 7 bases, leaving 3 bases between the germline ends. The CDR3 runs to 11 residues. Germline V gene sequence: CDR1 SGHAT, CDR2 FQNNGV.

The chain links TRBV11-3 to TRBJ2-3; D not resolved. CDR1 and CDR2 (germline): SGHNT, YENEEA. The CDR3 contains 19 residues. The V gene lost 1 base and the J gene lost 2 bases, with 22 bases spanning the gap. In DNA, the CDR3 is TGTGCCAGCAGCTTAGCAGCCCCGTTGAGGCACCCGGACACAGATACGCAGTATTTT. Translation: CASSLAAPLRHPDTDTQYF.

This clone appeared a single time. J is TRBJ1-1 and V is TRBV11-2; no clear D. V was cut by 3 bases and J by 4 bases, with 9 bases left in between. Germline V gene lookup returns CDR1 SGHAT and CDR2 FQNNGV. This CDR3 has 13 residues. The CDR3 spells CASSFEVSTEAFF. CDR3 DNA sequence: TGTGCCAGCAGCTTCGAAGTTAGCACTGAAGCTTTCTTT.

The chain combines TRBV9 with TRBJ1-6; 9 bases match TRBD1. The CDR3 totals 15 residues. The J segment lost 7 bases and the V segment lost 4 bases, leaving 6 bases of the junction unmatched. CDR1 and CDR2 (germline): SGDLS, YYNGEE. The CDR3 DNA sequence: TGTGCCAGCAGCCCTAGACAGGGGGGCAATTCACCCCTCCACTTT. This codes for CASSPRQGGNSPLHF.

This clone was seen repeatedly, ten times or more. This rearrangement joins TRBV6-2 or TRBV6-3 to TRBJ1-1, with D perhaps matching TRBD1 (6 bases). The V end lost 6 bases, the J end lost 3 bases, and 14 bases lay between the germline ends. Germline values: CDR1 MNHEY, CDR2 SVGEGT. The CDR3 length is 14 residues. The CDR3 loop is CASSPRGAYTEAFF. CDR3 in DNA: TGTGCCAGCAGCCCCCGGGGGGCGTACACTGAAGCTTTCTTT.